Listed below are T cell receptor beta chains from one sample, sequenced in a study of response to subunit inactivated influenza vaccine. TCRdb redid the calling of the RT-PCR reads with MiXCR, one entry per CDR3 protein. Among hundreds of thousands of distinct CDR3 sequences listed, approximately 17% were seen once. The source was PBMCs from blood, collected less than 6 days after vaccination. The receptors stem from a man aged 45 to 65 who received an inactivated influenza vaccine. CDR3s include the opening cysteine and the closing phenylalanine or tryptophan. Fields, in order: J gene, clone size, D gene, V gene, CDR3 protein, CDR3 DNA. The D gene is left open where the match is weak. Some rows mark clone size as missing; the rest say once, few, many or name a class of expanded clone.

J gene: TRBJ2-3
clone size: many
D gene: TRBD1
V gene: TRBV29-1
CDR3 protein: CSTIRGSSTDTQYF
CDR3 DNA: TGCAGCACAATCAGGGGGTCCAGCACAGATACGCAGTATTTT

J gene: TRBJ2-1
clone size: few
D gene: NA
V gene: TRBV5-1
CDR3 protein: CASSTTRSSYNEQFF
CDR3 DNA: TGCGCCAGCAGCACCACGCGATCCTCCTACAATGAGCAGTTCTTC

J gene: TRBJ2-1
clone size: many
D gene: TRBD1
V gene: TRBV29-1
CDR3 protein: CSVEVRGLAPYNEQFF
CDR3 DNA: TGCAGCGTTGAAGTGAGGGGGCTCGCCCCCTACAATGAGCAGTTCTTC

J gene: TRBJ2-3
clone size: few
D gene: NA
V gene: TRBV28
CDR3 protein: CASSLPGPRTDTQYF
CDR3 DNA: TGTGCCAGCAGTTTACCGGGACCCAGAACAGATACGCAGTATTTT

J gene: TRBJ1-5
clone size: NA
D gene: NA
V gene: TRBV7-2
CDR3 protein: CASSLLSTGTNQPQHF
CDR3 DNA: TGTGCCAGCAGCTTATTGAGCACAGGAACTAATCAGCCCCAGCATTTT

J gene: TRBJ1-3
clone size: NA
D gene: NA
V gene: TRBV20-1
CDR3 protein: CSARDPGRPYSGNTIYF
CDR3 DNA: TGCAGTGCTAGAGACCCCGGTAGGCCGTACTCTGGAAACACCATATATTTT

J gene: TRBJ2-1
clone size: NA
D gene: NA
V gene: TRBV25-1
CDR3 protein: CASSDRGHFYNEQFF
CDR3 DNA: TGTGCCAGCAGTGACAGGGGCCACTTCTACAATGAGCAGTTCTTC

J gene: TRBJ2-3
clone size: few
D gene: TRBD2
V gene: TRBV11-2
CDR3 protein: CASSAGRGMRATRTDTQYF
CDR3 DNA: TGTGCCAGCAGCGCCGGGAGGGGGATGCGGGCTACTCGCACAGATACGCAGTATTTT

J gene: TRBJ2-1
clone size: NA
D gene: NA
V gene: TRBV7-8
CDR3 protein: CASSLITGEQFF
CDR3 DNA: TGTGCCAGCAGCTTAATAACAGGCGAGCAGTTCTTC

J gene: TRBJ2-5
clone size: NA
D gene: NA
V gene: TRBV5-1
CDR3 protein: CASSLGTVKETQYF
CDR3 DNA: TGCGCCAGCAGCTTGGGGACAGTAAAAGAGACCCAGTACTTC

J gene: TRBJ2-2
clone size: many
D gene: TRBD1
V gene: TRBV10-3
CDR3 protein: CAISEWTGANTGELFF
CDR3 DNA: TGTGCCATCAGTGAGTGGACAGGGGCTAACACCGGGGAGCTGTTTTTT

J gene: TRBJ2-1
clone size: few
D gene: NA
V gene: TRBV15
CDR3 protein: CATSRGSLASPHEQFF
CDR3 DNA: TGTGCCACCAGCAGAGGTTCGCTAGCGTCCCCCCATGAGCAGTTCTTC

J gene: TRBJ2-3
clone size: many
D gene: NA
V gene: TRBV7-2
CDR3 protein: CASSLAEVTQYF
CDR3 DNA: TGTGCCAGCAGCTTAGCCGAGGTTACGCAGTATTTT

J gene: TRBJ2-7
clone size: NA
D gene: TRBD1
V gene: TRBV6-5
CDR3 protein: CASSYPPGQGGTTYEQYF
CDR3 DNA: TGTGCCAGCAGTTACCCCCCGGGACAGGGAGGGACAACCTACGAGCAGTACTTC

J gene: TRBJ2-3
clone size: NA
D gene: NA
V gene: TRBV29-1
CDR3 protein: CSVEVGGTDTQYF
CDR3 DNA: TGCAGCGTTGAAGTGGGTGGCACAGATACGCAGTATTTT

J gene: TRBJ2-1
clone size: few
D gene: TRBD2
V gene: TRBV20-1
CDR3 protein: CSASGLAGGRGSEQFF
CDR3 DNA: TGCAGTGCTAGTGGTCTAGCGGGAGGAAGAGGGAGTGAGCAGTTCTTC

J gene: TRBJ2-7
clone size: NA
D gene: TRBD2
V gene: TRBV6-5
CDR3 protein: CASSYRGGKYF
CDR3 DNA: TGTGCCAGCAGTTACCGGGGGGGAAAGTACTTC

J gene: TRBJ2-7
clone size: NA
D gene: NA
V gene: TRBV7-6
CDR3 protein: CASSRSGHSRYEQYF
CDR3 DNA: TGTGCCAGCAGCCGATCGGGACACAGCCGTTACGAGCAGTACTTC

J gene: TRBJ2-7
clone size: few
D gene: NA
V gene: TRBV4-2
CDR3 protein: CASSKTGGTYEQYF
CDR3 DNA: TGTGCCAGCAGCAAAACTGGGGGGACGTACGAGCAGTACTTC

J gene: TRBJ1-5
clone size: NA
D gene: NA
V gene: TRBV7-9
CDR3 protein: CASSLEGGSQPQHF
CDR3 DNA: TGTGCCAGCAGCTTAGAAGGGGGTAGCCAGCCCCAGCATTTT

J gene: TRBJ2-3
clone size: NA
D gene: TRBD2
V gene: TRBV5-1
CDR3 protein: CASSMGLAGDTDTQYF
CDR3 DNA: TGCGCCAGCAGCATGGGACTAGCGGGGGACACAGATACGCAGTATTTT

J gene: TRBJ2-1
clone size: NA
D gene: NA
V gene: TRBV7-6
CDR3 protein: CASSLAGVDNEQFF
CDR3 DNA: TGTGCCAGCAGCTTAGCAGGGGTAGACAATGAGCAGTTCTTC

J gene: TRBJ2-7
clone size: NA
D gene: NA
V gene: TRBV29-1
CDR3 protein: CSVGGLLGRGTYEQYF
CDR3 DNA: TGCAGCGTCGGAGGACTGTTAGGGAGGGGGACCTACGAGCAGTACTTC

J gene: TRBJ2-7
clone size: few
D gene: NA
V gene: TRBV4-3
CDR3 protein: CASSQRLGIHEQYF
CDR3 DNA: TGCGCCAGCAGCCAACGACTAGGTATCCACGAGCAGTACTTC

J gene: TRBJ2-5
clone size: NA
D gene: NA
V gene: TRBV7-2
CDR3 protein: CASSLAPLAGSGETQYF
CDR3 DNA: TGTGCCAGCAGCTTAGCGCCTCTTGCGGGTTCGGGGGAGACCCAGTACTTC

J gene: TRBJ2-1
clone size: few
D gene: TRBD2
V gene: TRBV20-1
CDR3 protein: CSAISGRRTSGFPSSSYNEQFF
CDR3 DNA: TGCAGTGCTATATCGGGTAGACGGACTAGCGGTTTTCCTTCGAGCTCCTACAATGAGCAGTTCTTC

J gene: TRBJ2-1
clone size: NA
D gene: NA
V gene: TRBV15
CDR3 protein: CATSRDRLRNEQFF
CDR3 DNA: TGTGCCACCAGCAGAGATCGGCTAAGAAATGAGCAGTTCTTC

J gene: TRBJ1-4
clone size: NA
D gene: NA
V gene: TRBV29-1
CDR3 protein: CSVESLSATNEKLFF
CDR3 DNA: TGCAGCGTTGAATCTTTGTCAGCAACTAATGAAAAACTGTTTTTT

J gene: TRBJ2-3
clone size: many
D gene: TRBD2
V gene: TRBV20-1
CDR3 protein: CSARDPGGSTDTQYF
CDR3 DNA: TGCAGTGCTAGAGATCCGGGGGGGAGCACAGATACGCAGTATTTT

J gene: TRBJ2-3
clone size: NA
D gene: TRBD2
V gene: TRBV9
CDR3 protein: CASSVDGLAATDTQYF
CDR3 DNA: TGTGCCAGCAGCGTAGATGGACTAGCGGCCACAGATACGCAGTATTTT

J gene: TRBJ2-4
clone size: NA
D gene: TRBD2
V gene: TRBV4-3
CDR3 protein: CASSQDLGLAGGPGKNIQYF
CDR3 DNA: TGCGCCAGCAGCCAAGATTTGGGGCTAGCGGGAGGGCCGGGGAAAAACATTCAGTACTTC

J gene: TRBJ2-7
clone size: many
D gene: NA
V gene: TRBV6-5
CDR3 protein: CASSLIDGPYEQYF
CDR3 DNA: TGTGCCAGCAGTTTAATCGATGGGCCCTACGAGCAGTACTTC